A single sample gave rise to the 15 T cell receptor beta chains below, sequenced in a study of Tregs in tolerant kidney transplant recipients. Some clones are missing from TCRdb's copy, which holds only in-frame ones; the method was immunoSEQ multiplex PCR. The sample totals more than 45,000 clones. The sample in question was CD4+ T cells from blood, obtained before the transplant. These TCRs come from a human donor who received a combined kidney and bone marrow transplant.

The covered CDR3 bases are TGTGCCAGCTCAAAGGCCGGAGGGGAACACAGGGATGAG. Protein sequence: CASSKAGGEHRDE. The full CDR3 is CASSKAGGEHRDEQFF. V gene TRBV18 combines with J gene TRBJ2-1, with D possibly called TRBD1 or TRBD2 (6 bases each). The sequence runs out 3 residues before the end of the CDR3; the remainder is reconstructed from the germline J gene. The CDR3 contains 16 residues. V lost 5 bases to trimming and J lost 8 bases, with 22 bases between them. Germline CDR1 KGHSH, CDR2 LQKENI.

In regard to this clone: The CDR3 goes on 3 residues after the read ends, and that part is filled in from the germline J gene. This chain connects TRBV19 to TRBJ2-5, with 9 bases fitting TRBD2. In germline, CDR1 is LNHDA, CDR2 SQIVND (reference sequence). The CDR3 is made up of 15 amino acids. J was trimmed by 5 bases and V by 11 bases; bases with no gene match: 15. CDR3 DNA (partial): TGTGCCGCAGCTCGGGCGGGAGGGCCGCGGGAGACC. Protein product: CAAARAGGPRET. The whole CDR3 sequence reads CAAARAGGPRETQYF.

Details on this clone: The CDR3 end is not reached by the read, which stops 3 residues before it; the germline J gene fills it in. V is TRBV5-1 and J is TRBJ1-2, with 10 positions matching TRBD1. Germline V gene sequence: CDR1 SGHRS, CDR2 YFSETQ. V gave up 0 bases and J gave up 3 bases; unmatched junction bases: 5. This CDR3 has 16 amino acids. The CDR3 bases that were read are TGCGCCAGCAGCTTGGGACAGGGGGCTCAGGACTATGGC. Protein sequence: CASSLGQGAQDYG. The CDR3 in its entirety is CASSLGQGAQDYGYTF.

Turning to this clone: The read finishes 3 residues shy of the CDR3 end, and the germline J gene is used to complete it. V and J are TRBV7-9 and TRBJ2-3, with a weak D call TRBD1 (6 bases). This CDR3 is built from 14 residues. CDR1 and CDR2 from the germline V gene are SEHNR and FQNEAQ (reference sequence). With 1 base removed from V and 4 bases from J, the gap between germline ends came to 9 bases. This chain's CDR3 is CASSLGGGADTQYF. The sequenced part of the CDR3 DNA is TGTGCCAGCAGCTTAGGAGGGGGAGCAGATACG. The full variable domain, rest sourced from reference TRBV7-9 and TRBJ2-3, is DTGVSQNPRHKITKRGQNVTFRCDPISEHNRLYWYRQTLGQGPEFLTYFQNEAQLEKSRLLSDRFSAERPKGSFSTLEIQRTEQGDSAMYLCASSLGGGADTQYFGPGTRLTVL.

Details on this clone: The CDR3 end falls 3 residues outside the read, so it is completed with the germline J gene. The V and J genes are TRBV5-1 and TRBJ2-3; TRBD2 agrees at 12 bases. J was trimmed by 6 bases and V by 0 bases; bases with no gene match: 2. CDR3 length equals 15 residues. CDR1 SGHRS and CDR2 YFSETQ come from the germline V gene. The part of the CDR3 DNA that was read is TGCGCCAGCAGCTTGGGGCTAGCGGGAGGGGATACG. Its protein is CASSLGLAGGDT. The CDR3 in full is CASSLGLAGGDTQYF.

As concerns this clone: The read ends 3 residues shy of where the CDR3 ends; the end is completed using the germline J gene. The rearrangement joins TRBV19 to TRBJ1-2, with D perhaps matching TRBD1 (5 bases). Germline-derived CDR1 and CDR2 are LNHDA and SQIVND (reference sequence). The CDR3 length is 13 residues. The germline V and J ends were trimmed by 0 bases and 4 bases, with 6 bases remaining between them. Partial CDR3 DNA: TGTGCCAGTAGTATAGAAGGGGCCTATGGC. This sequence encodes CASSIEGAYG. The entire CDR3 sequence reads CASSIEGAYGYTF.

CDR3 bases read: TGCAGTGCTGGAGTTCAGGGGCCTAGCACAGATACG. This gives the protein CSAGVQGPSTDT. The entire CDR3 protein reads CSAGVQGPSTDTQYF. The chain has TRBV20-1 and TRBJ2-3; possibly TRBD1 for D (6 bases). Read sequence stops 3 residues before the CDR3 end, and the germline J gene provides the missing end. Germline CDR1 is DFQATT and CDR2 is SNEGSKA (reference sequence). This CDR3 has 15 residues. The germline V and J ends were trimmed by 5 bases and 0 bases, with 15 bases remaining between them.

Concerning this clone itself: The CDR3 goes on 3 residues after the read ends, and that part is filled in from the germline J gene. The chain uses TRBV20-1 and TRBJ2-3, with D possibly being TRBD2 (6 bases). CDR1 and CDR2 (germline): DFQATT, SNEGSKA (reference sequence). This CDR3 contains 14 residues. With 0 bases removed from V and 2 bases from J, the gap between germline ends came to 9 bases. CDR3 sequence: CSARDLAATDTQYF. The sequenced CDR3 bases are TGCAGTGCTAGAGATTTAGCGGCCACAGATACG.

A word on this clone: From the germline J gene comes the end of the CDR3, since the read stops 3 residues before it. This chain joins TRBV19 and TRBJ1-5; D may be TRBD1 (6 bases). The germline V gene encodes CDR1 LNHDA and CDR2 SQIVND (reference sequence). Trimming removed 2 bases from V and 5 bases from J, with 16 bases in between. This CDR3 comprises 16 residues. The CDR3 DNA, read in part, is TGTGCCAGTAGTATAAGGGGACAAGGTAGACATCAGCCC. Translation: CASSIRGQGRHQP. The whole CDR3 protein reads CASSIRGQGRHQPQHF.

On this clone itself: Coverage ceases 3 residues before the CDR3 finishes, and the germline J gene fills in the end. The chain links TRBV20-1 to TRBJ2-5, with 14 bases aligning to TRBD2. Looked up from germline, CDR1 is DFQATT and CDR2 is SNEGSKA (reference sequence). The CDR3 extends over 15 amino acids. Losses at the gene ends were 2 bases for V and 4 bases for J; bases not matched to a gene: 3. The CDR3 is CSARLTSGRGETQYF. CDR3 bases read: TGCAGTGCTAGATTGACTAGCGGGAGGGGAGAGACC.

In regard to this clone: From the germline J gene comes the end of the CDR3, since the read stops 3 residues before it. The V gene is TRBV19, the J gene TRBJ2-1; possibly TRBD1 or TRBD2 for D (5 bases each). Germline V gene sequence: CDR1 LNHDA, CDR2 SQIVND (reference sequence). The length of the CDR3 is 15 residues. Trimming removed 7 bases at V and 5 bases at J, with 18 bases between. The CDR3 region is CASTTRGQGHNEQFF. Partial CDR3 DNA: TGTGCCAGTACCACCCGAGGGCAGGGCCACAATGAG.

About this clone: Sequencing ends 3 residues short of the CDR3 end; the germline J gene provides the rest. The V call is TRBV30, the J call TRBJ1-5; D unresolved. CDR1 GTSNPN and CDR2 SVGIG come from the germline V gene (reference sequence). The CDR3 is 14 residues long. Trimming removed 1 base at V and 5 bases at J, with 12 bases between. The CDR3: CAWSGVARDQPQHF. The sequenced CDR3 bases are TGTGCCTGGAGTGGGGTAGCTAGAGATCAGCCC.

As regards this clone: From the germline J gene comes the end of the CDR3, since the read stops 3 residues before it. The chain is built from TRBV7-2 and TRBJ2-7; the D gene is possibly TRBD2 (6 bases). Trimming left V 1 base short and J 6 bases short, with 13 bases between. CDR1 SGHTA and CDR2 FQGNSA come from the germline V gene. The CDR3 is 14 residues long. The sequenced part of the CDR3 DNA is TGTGCCAGCAGCTTAGTAGGGCGAGCGGGCGAG. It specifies CASSLVGRAGE. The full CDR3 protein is CASSLVGRAGEQYF.

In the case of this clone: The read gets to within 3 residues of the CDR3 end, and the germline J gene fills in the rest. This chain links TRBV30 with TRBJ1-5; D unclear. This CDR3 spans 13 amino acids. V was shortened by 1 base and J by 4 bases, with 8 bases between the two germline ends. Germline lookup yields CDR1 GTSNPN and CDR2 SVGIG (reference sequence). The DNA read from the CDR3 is TGTGCCTGGAGTGCACCAGGAAATCAGCCC. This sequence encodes CAWSAPGNQP. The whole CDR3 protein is CAWSAPGNQPQHF.

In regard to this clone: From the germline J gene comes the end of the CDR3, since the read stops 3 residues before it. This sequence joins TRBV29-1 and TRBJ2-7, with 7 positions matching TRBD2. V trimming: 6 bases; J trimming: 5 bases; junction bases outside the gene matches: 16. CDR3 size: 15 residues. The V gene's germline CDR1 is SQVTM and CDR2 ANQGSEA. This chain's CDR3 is CSVTSGVAGDHEQYF. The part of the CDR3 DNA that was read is TGCAGCGTCACCTCTGGGGTGGCGGGAGATCACGAG.